The 4 T cell receptor beta chains listed next were all sequenced from one sample in a study of T cells in Graves' hyperthyroidism and ophthalmopathy. TCR beta CDR3 sequences were amplified from RNA transcripts. Researchers ran a first-round RT-PCR on the TCR CDR3 using the HTBI primer set. TCRdb reprocessed the multiplex PCR reads with MiXCR, giving one entry per CDR3 protein. Found here are 300,000 to 450,000 distinct CDR3 sequences, about 18% of them singletons; the top ten hold 35% to 45%. Sample: blood. The receptors were sampled from a man younger than 30 with Graves' ophthalmopathy.

This clonotype was seen a handful of times. The chain joins TRBV12-3 or TRBV12-4 to TRBJ2-3; unclear D gene. The germline V and J ends were trimmed by 5 bases and 3 bases, with 0 bases remaining between them. The length of the CDR3 is 10 residues. DNA of the CDR3: TGTGCCAGCAGTACAGATACGCAGTATTTT. Translation: CASSTDTQYF.

J is TRBJ2-7 and V is TRBV9; 8 bases line up with TRBD1. The V segment lost 3 bases and the J segment 2 bases; nucleotides outside the gene matches: 7. The CDR3 totals 15 residues. Germline V gives CDR1 SGDLS, CDR2 YYNGEE. The CDR3 loop reads CASSAGQDGPYEQYF. The DNA of the CDR3 is TGTGCCAGCAGCGCGGGACAGGATGGACCCTACGAGCAGTACTTC.

In its sample, this clonotype was seen many times. The J gene is TRBJ2-7, the V gene TRBV12-3 or TRBV12-4; D is ambiguous. The V end was cut by 1 base, the J end by 6 bases, with 10 bases between. The CDR3 runs to 13 residues. CDR3 nucleotides: TGTGCCAGCAGTTTAGGGGTTCCCCGCGAGCAGTACTTC. Its translation is CASSLGVPREQYF.

This clonotype was seen repeatedly, ten times or more. A read error may explain this, as a much larger clone is one base away. This sequence joins TRBV6-1 and TRBJ1-1, with D hard to call. V lost 2 bases to trimming and J lost 1 base, with 5 bases between them. Germline CDR1 MNHNS, CDR2 SASEGT. The CDR3 runs to 13 residues. Here the CDR3 DNA reads TGTGCCAGCAGTGAAACCGGGAACACTGAAGCTTTCTTT. The encoded protein is CASSETGNTEAFF.